These 27 T cell receptor beta chains were all obtained from the same sample, sequenced in a study of cytomegalovirus exposure and HLA in healthy donors. 60 Vbeta and 13 Jbeta primers were used in PCR. Using immunoSEQ multiplex PCR, the repertoire was profiled, and TCRdb retains in-frame clones only, with some absent. The sample records 75,000 to 95,000 clones, 75% to 90% being singletons. Specimen: PBMCs. The origin of the receptors is a man aged 18 to 29 in good health and CMV-seronegative.

CDR3 loop: CASSLNAGGPLGDTQYF. As DNA, the CDR3 is TGTGCCAGCAGCTTAAACGCGGGAGGACCCCTTGGAGATACGCAGTATTTT. This chain uses TRBV7-3 with TRBJ2-3; 8 nucleotides agree with TRBD2. The CDR3 loop spans 17 amino acids. The ends lost 1 base at V and 5 bases at J; junction bases unmatched: 11. Germline CDR1 and CDR2: SGHTA and FQGTGA.

The rearrangement links TRBV12-2 to TRBJ2-3; whether TRBD1, the table's D call, matches the DNA was not checked. TRBV12-2 is described as a pseudogene. This CDR3 has 15 amino acids. The CDR3 sequence: CASRLTGKGTDTQYF. DNA of the CDR3: TGTGCAAGTCGCTTGACAGGGAAGGGCACAGATACGCAGTATTTT.

This chain joins TRBV5-1 and TRBJ1-2; D is unresolved. The germline V and J ends were trimmed by 2 bases and 1 base, with 9 bases remaining between them. Per the germline V gene, CDR1 is SGHRS and CDR2 is YFSETQ. This CDR3 comprises 14 residues. The CDR3 sequence is CASSFTDRNYGYTF. Written as DNA, the CDR3 is TGCGCCAGCAGCTTTACAGACCGTAACTATGGCTACACCTTC.

The chain uses TRBV27 and TRBJ2-1; TRBD1 aligns across 10 bases. Germline CDR1 and CDR2: MNHEY and SMNVEV (reference sequence). Germline trimming cut 6 bases from V and 2 bases from J; bases unmatched to any gene: 4. The CDR3 totals 15 residues. The CDR3 spells CASSPGTGAYNEQFF. CDR3 DNA: TGTGCCAGCAGCCCGGGGACAGGGGCCTACAATGAGCAGTTCTTC.

V usage is TRBV30 and J usage is TRBJ2-2; 10 nucleotides line up with TRBD1. The CDR3 runs 15 residues. The germline V gene has CDR1 GTSNPN and CDR2 SVGIG (reference sequence). With 3 bases clipped from V and 4 bases from J, the junction kept 5 bases outside the gene matches. The CDR3 nucleotides are TGTGCCTGGAGAGGGGGGACAGGGGTCACCGGGGAGCTGTTTTTT. Amino acids: CAWRGGTGVTGELFF.

This chain connects TRBV6-1 to TRBJ1-6; 9 nucleotides align to TRBD1. Germline values: CDR1 MNHNS, CDR2 SASEGT. V gave up 7 bases and J gave up 10 bases; unmatched junction bases: 11. The CDR3 is made up of 15 amino acids. The CDR3 coding sequence is TGTGCCAGCATTAGTCCGGGACAGGGTAACTCACCCCTCCACTTT. Translation gives CASISPGQGNSPLHF.

The chain links TRBV4-3 to TRBJ2-5; tentatively, D is TRBD1 (5 bases). The length of the CDR3 is 14 residues. The germline V gene encodes CDR1 LGHNA and CDR2 YSLEER. The V end was cut by 4 bases, the J end by 5 bases, with 14 bases between. CDR3 bases: TGCGCCAGCAGCCCCCAGGGTTTTGGGGAGACCCAGTACTTC. Translated, it gives CASSPQGFGETQYF.

V is TRBV9 and J is TRBJ2-7; 11 bases agree with TRBD1. Per germline, CDR1 SGDLS and CDR2 YYNGEE. CDR3 length equals 14 residues. V gave up 5 bases and J gave up 7 bases; unmatched junction bases: 8. The CDR3 DNA sequence: TGTGCCAGCAGGCCGGGACAGGGGGTCGGAGAGCAGTACTTC. This translates into CASRPGQGVGEQYF.

The chain recombines TRBV6-6 with TRBJ2-3; 12 nucleotides match TRBD2. Germline CDR1 MNHNY, CDR2 SVGAGI (reference sequence). The CDR3 spans 16 residues. With V trimmed by 2 bases and J by 2 bases, 2 bases remained unmatched. Here the CDR3 reads CASSYGLAGNTDTQYF. The CDR3 nucleotides are TGTGCCAGCAGTTACGGACTAGCGGGGAACACAGATACGCAGTATTTT.

This clone has a single count. The rearrangement uses TRBV7-6 and TRBJ1-5; D gene uncertain. The CDR3 spans 16 residues. From germline, CDR1 is SGHVS and CDR2 FNYEAQ. V lost 0 bases to trimming and J lost 2 bases, with 11 bases between them. In DNA form, the CDR3 reads TGTGCCAGCAGCTTAGCTGGCGGATTAGGCAATCAGCCCCAGCATTTT. As protein: CASSLAGGLGNQPQHF.

The rearrangement links TRBV10-3 to TRBJ2-7; 7 positions match TRBD1. Trimming removed 10 bases from V and 0 bases from J; junction bases left unmatched: 21. The CDR3 extends over 18 amino acids. Germline values: CDR1 ENHRY, CDR2 SYGVKD. DNA for the CDR3: TGTGCCACCGAGTCCCGGGGACAGACTAAGCAAAGCTCCTACGAGCAGTACTTC. Its protein is CATESRGQTKQSSYEQYF.

The genes are TRBV9 and TRBJ2-3, with a weak D call TRBD1 (6 bases). V lost 3 bases and J lost 3, with 11 bases in between. CDR1 is SGDLS and CDR2 is YYNGEE in the germline V gene. The CDR3 consists of 14 residues. Written as DNA, the CDR3 is TGTGCCAGCAGCGAGAGGGGGATAACAGATACGCAGTATTTT. This codes for CASSERGITDTQYF.

The chain employs TRBV19 and TRBJ2-7; D possibly corresponds to TRBD1 (5 bases). The CDR3 covers 14 residues. Germline lookup yields CDR1 LNHDA and CDR2 SQIVND (reference sequence). Deletions cut 3 bases from V and 7 bases from J, with 16 bases between. The CDR3 is CASSIRSGLEEQYF. CDR3 nucleotides: TGTGCCAGTAGTATTCGGTCAGGGTTGGAAGAGCAGTACTTC.

Only one count was recorded for this clone. J is TRBJ2-1 and V is TRBV5-1, with D maybe TRBD1 (7 bases). The V end lost 2 bases, the J end lost 5 bases, and 14 bases lay between the germline ends. CDR1 and CDR2 from the germline V gene are SGHRS and YFSETQ. This CDR3 is 15 amino acids long. The CDR3 coding sequence is TGCGCCAGCAGCTTTACAGGGGAGGCACACAATGAGCAGTTCTTC. Translated: CASSFTGEAHNEQFF.

The CDR3 loop reads CASSLGLTANQPQHF. In nucleotides, the CDR3 is TGTGCCAGCAGCTTAGGTTTGACAGCAAATCAGCCCCAGCATTTT. J is TRBJ1-5 and V is TRBV11-2, with D maybe TRBD1 (5 bases). There are 15 residues in the CDR3. Germline loops: CDR1 SGHAT, CDR2 FQNNGV. Trimming took 1 base from V and 4 from J, leaving 11 bases between them. Complete variable domain (other parts from reference TRBV11-2 and TRBJ1-5): EAGVAQSPRYKIIEKRQSVAFWCNPISGHATLYWYQQILGQGPKLLIQFQNNGVVDDSQLPKDRFSAERLKGVDSTLKIQPAKLEDSAVYLCASSLGLTANQPQHFGDGTRLSIL.

This chain links TRBV10-3 with TRBJ2-3, with TRBD2 matching over 8 bases. With V trimmed by 5 bases and J by 4 bases, 8 bases remained unmatched. The CDR3 runs 15 residues. Germline V lookup: CDR1 ENHRY, CDR2 SYGVKD. The CDR3 DNA sequence: TGTGCCATCAGTCGGGGAGCGGGAGAAGCAGATACGCAGTATTTT. Protein product: CAISRGAGEADTQYF.

The V gene is TRBV14, the J gene TRBJ1-4, with TRBD1 identical over 11 bases. V gave up 2 bases and J gave up 0 bases; unmatched junction bases: 5. The CDR3 runs to 18 residues. Germline-derived CDR1 and CDR2 are SGHDN and FVKESK. The chain's CDR3 is CASSQIRTGGSTNEKLFF. DNA of the CDR3: TGTGCCAGCAGCCAAATCCGGACAGGGGGCTCAACTAATGAAAAACTGTTTTTT.

V usage is TRBV7-6 and J usage is TRBJ2-7; 8 nucleotides align to TRBD2. The V gene's germline CDR1 is SGHVS and CDR2 FNYEAQ. Trimming at V came to 1 base and at J to 6 bases, leaving 8 bases not matched to a gene. CDR3 length equals 15 residues. The CDR3 DNA reads TGTGCCAGCAGCTTAGTAGGCGCGGGAGGCAGCGAGCAGTACTTC. Its translation: CASSLVGAGGSEQYF.

The rearrangement uses TRBV5-8 and TRBJ1-4, with D possibly being TRBD1 (5 bases). V lost 4 bases and J lost 0, with 10 bases in between. CDR1 SGHTS and CDR2 YDEGEE come from the germline V gene. CDR3 length: 15 residues. This CDR3 is CASSMGRSTNEKLFF. CDR3 DNA sequence: TGTGCCAGCAGCATGGGGCGGTCAACTAATGAAAAACTGTTTTTT.

The J gene is TRBJ2-2, the V gene TRBV10-3; 9 positions agree with TRBD1. The germline gives CDR1 ENHRY, CDR2 SYGVKD. The CDR3 has 18 amino acids. The trim removed 2 bases at V and 5 bases at J, leaving 12 bases unmatched. The DNA for the CDR3 is TGTGCCATCAGTGAGCATTTCTCCTCCGGGACAGGGACCGGGGAGCTGTTTTTT. This codes for CAISEHFSSGTGTGELFF.

The chain uses TRBV7-9 and TRBJ2-7, with D possibly TRBD1 on 5 matching bases. Germline assignment: CDR1 SEHNR and CDR2 FQNEAQ (reference sequence). The CDR3 consists of 14 residues. V gave up 3 bases and J gave up 3 bases, with 12 bases separating them. CDR3 nucleotides: TGTGCCAGCAGCTTGTTGACAGAGAGCTACGAGCAGTACTTC. The encoded protein is CASSLLTESYEQYF.

This sequence joins TRBV29-1 and TRBJ1-2; 10 bases are shared with TRBD1. The CDR3 spans 15 residues. Per germline, CDR1 SQVTM and CDR2 ANQGSEA. V lost 4 bases, J lost 3 bases, and 8 bases stayed unmatched. CDR3 residues: CSVGDRTGGDYGYTF. DNA of the CDR3: TGCAGCGTTGGTGACAGGACAGGGGGGGACTATGGCTACACCTTC.

V is TRBV27 and J is TRBJ2-4; TRBD1 agrees at 10 bases. The germline V gene encodes CDR1 MNHEY and CDR2 SMNVEV (reference sequence). The V segment lost 7 bases and the J segment 0 bases; nucleotides outside the gene matches: 15. The CDR3 has 19 amino acids. This CDR3 reads CASTPRGQGSLLAKNIQYF. The CDR3 nucleotides are TGTGCCAGCACCCCAAGGGGACAGGGGTCTTTGTTAGCCAAAAACATTCAGTACTTC.

This sequence joins TRBV27 and TRBJ2-3; 8 bases line up with TRBD2. The CDR3 is made up of 15 amino acids. Germline-derived CDR1 and CDR2 are MNHEY and SMNVEV (reference sequence). Trimming at V came to 1 base and at J to 7 bases, leaving 7 bases not matched to a gene. The CDR3 DNA reads TGTGCCAGCAGTTTATACTCCGGGAGGGACAATACGCAGTATTTT. It encodes CASSLYSGRDNTQYF.

J is TRBJ1-2 and V is TRBV6-5; D is possibly TRBD1 (5 bases). The ends were cut back, 1 base at V and 6 bases at J, with 15 bases in the middle. This CDR3 has 15 residues. Germline V gene sequence: CDR1 MNHEY, CDR2 SVGAGI. The CDR3 loop reads CASSYFATGRDGYTF. The CDR3 bases are TGTGCCAGCAGTTACTTCGCCACAGGAAGGGATGGCTACACCTTC.

The chain recombines TRBV5-1 with TRBJ2-3; D not certain. V was cut by 0 bases and J by 2 bases, with 13 bases left in between. The CDR3 is 16 residues long. CDR1 SGHRS and CDR2 YFSETQ come from the germline V gene. The CDR3 reads CASSLVTGYPTDTQYF. CDR3 nucleotides: TGCGCCAGCAGCTTGGTCACGGGTTACCCCACAGATACGCAGTATTTT.

The CDR3 region has the DNA TGTGCCAGCTCACCGCAGACTAGCGGGAGTCTCGTCAACGAGCAGTACTTC. Its translation is CASSPQTSGSLVNEQYF. The chain uses TRBV18 and TRBJ2-7; TRBD2 matches at 12 bases. From germline, CDR1 is KGHSH and CDR2 LQKENI. The CDR3 covers 17 residues. J lost 5 bases, V lost 3 bases, and 11 bases had no gene match.